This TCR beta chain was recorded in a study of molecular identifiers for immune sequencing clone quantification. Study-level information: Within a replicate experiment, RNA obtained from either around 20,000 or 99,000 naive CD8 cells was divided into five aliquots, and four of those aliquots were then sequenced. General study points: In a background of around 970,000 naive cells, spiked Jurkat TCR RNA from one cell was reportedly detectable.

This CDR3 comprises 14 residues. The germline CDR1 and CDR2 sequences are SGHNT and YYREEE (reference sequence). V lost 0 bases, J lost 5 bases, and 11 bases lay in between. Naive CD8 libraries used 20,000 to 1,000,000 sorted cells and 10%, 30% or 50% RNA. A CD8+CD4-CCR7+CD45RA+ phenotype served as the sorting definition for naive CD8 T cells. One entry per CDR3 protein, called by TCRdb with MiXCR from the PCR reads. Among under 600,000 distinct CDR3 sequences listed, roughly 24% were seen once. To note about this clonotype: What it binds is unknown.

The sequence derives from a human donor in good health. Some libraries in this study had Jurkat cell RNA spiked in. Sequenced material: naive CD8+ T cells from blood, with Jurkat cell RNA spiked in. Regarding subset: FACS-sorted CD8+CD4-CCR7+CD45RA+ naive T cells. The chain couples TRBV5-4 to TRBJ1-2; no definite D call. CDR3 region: CASSLAGSAYGYTF. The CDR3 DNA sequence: TGTGCCAGCAGCTTGGCGGGCAGCGCTTATGGCTACACCTTC. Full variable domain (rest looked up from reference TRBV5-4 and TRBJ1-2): ETGVTQSPTHLIKTRGQQVTLRCSSQSGHNTVSWYQQALGQGPQFIFQYYREEENGRGNFPPRFSGLQFPNYSSELNVNALELDDSALYLCASSLAGSAYGYTFGSGTRLTVV.